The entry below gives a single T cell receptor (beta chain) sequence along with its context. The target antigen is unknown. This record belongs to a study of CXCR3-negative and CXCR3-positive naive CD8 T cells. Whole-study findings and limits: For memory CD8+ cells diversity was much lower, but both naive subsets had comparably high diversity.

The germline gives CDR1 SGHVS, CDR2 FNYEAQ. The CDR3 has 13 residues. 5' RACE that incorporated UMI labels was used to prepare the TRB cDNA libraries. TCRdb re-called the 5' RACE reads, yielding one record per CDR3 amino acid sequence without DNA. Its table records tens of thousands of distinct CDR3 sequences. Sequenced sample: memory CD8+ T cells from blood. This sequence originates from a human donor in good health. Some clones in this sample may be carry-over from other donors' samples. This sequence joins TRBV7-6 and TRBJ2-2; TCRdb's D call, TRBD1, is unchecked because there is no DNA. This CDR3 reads CASRSGDTGELFF.